The rows below give T cell receptor beta chains drawn from one sample of a study of identifying expanded T cells in peripheral blood. Data came from immunoSEQ multiplex PCR; TCRdb stores just in-frame clones and leaves some out. The data contain tens of thousands of clones, 80% to 90% of them singletons. The material sequenced was blood. The receptor source for this set is a person between 18 and 75 years old in good health. CDR3s include the opening cysteine and the closing phenylalanine or tryptophan. A D gene is named only where the DNA matches it firmly. Size tells how often a clone was seen (once, few, many) or the class of an expanded clone, and some rows leave it out.

j_call d_call v_call clone_size cdr3_nt cdr3_aa
TRBJ1-6 TRBD1 TRBV10-3 many TGTGCCATCGGGGGGACAGAGGGGAATTCACCCCTCCACTTT CAIGGTEGNSPLHF
TRBJ1-2 TRBD1 TRBV6-1 . TGTGCCAGCAGTGAAGGAAGGGAACAGGGGTGGGGTTTAGGGGGCTACACCTTC CASSEGREQGWGLGGYTF
TRBJ1-2 . TRBV4-1 . TGCGCCAGCAGCCCCCGACAGGTCCAATCCACATATGGCTACACCTTC CASSPRQVQSTYGYTF
TRBJ2-5 TRBD2 TRBV9 . TGTGCCAGCAGCCCGGACCTAAAAGCGGGAGGAAAAGAGACCCAGTACTTC CASSPDLKAGGKETQYF
TRBJ2-7 . TRBV28 . TGTGCCAGTTCCTGGGAGAGGGAGCAGTACTTC CASSWEREQYF
TRBJ2-1 . TRBV19 few TGTGCCAGTAGTGGGGGACGGAAAATGGATGAGCAGTTCTTC CASSGGRKMDEQFF
TRBJ2-7 TRBD2 TRBV27 . TGTGCCAGCAGTTCCGAGGCGGCGGGAGGCACCTACGAGCAGTACTTC CASSSEAAGGTYEQYF
TRBJ2-7 . TRBV9 . TGTGCCAGCAGCGTATACGGGGCGGGCTACGAGCAGTACTTC CASSVYGAGYEQYF
TRBJ2-3 TRBD2 TRBV5-1 . TGCGCCAGCAGCTTGGCCCTGGCTAGCGGGAGGGATAGCACAGATACGCAGTATTTT CASSLALASGRDSTDTQYF
TRBJ2-7 TRBD2 TRBV6-4 once TGTGCCAGGGTGGGACTAGCGGGAGCCGAGCAGTACTTC CARVGLAGAEQYF
TRBJ2-5 TRBD2 TRBV4-1 . TGCGCCAGCAGCCAGATCGGGAGCGGGGGGGCGGAAGAGACCCAGTACTTC CASSQIGSGGAEETQYF
TRBJ2-7 TRBD2 TRBV7-2 . TGTGCCAGCAGCTTAGTAGCGGGAGTGGCCTACGAGCAGTACTTC CASSLVAGVAYEQYF
TRBJ1-2 TRBD1 TRBV28 . TGTGCCAGCAGTCCTATCGGGTGGAATGACAGGGAAGCCTATGGCTACACCTTC CASSPIGWNDREAYGYTF
TRBJ2-5 . TRBV7-2 . TGTGCCAGCAGCTTGGACGGTCAGTTCTTAGAGACCCAGTACTTC CASSLDGQFLETQYF
TRBJ2-1 . TRBV5-1 . TGCGCCAGCAGCTTGGGCGGGGATGTTAATGAGCAGTTCTTC CASSLGGDVNEQFF
TRBJ2-7 . TRBV4-1 . TGCGCCAGCAGCCACCCGCTTCTGGGGGAGTACGAGCAGTACTTC CASSHPLLGEYEQYF
TRBJ2-5 . TRBV5-7 . TGTGCCAGCAGCTTAACCCAGGGGCCCAACCAAGAGACCCAGTACTTC CASSLTQGPNQETQYF
TRBJ2-1 . TRBV5-4 once TGTGCCAGCAGCGCACCGGGACGCTCGGCGGATGAGCAGTTCTTC CASSAPGRSADEQFF
TRBJ2-5 TRBD2 TRBV29-1 few TGCAGCGTTGAAGATCCCGCTAGCGGGCAAGAGACCCAGTACTTC CSVEDPASGQETQYF
TRBJ2-5 . TRBV15 . TGTGCCACCAGCAGTGGGACACAAGAGACCCAGTACTTC CATSSGTQETQYF
TRBJ1-4 TRBD1 TRBV30 . TGTGCCTGGAGTGTAACAACAGGGACAGGAAAACTGTTTTTT CAWSVTTGTGKLFF
TRBJ2-7 TRBD2 TRBV27 once TGTGCCACCAGGCGGGGGGGCCCTTCCTACGAGCAGTACTTC CATRRGGPSYEQYF
TRBJ2-7 . TRBV7-9 . TGTGCCAGCAGCCCGGGGTCGGGCGCCTACGAGCAGTACTTC CASSPGSGAYEQYF
TRBJ1-4 TRBD1 TRBV5-6 . TGTGCCAGCAGCTTTAGAGGGGGCTGGGATGAAAAACTGTTTTTT CASSFRGGWDEKLFF
TRBJ2-1 TRBD2 TRBV15 . TGTGCCACCAGCAGAGAGGAGGGAGGGATCTACAATGAGCAGTTCTTC CATSREEGGIYNEQFF
TRBJ1-6 . TRBV30 few TGTGCCTGGAGTGGTCAGGTTAATTCACCCCTCCACTTT CAWSGQVNSPLHF
TRBJ2-7 . TRBV28 . TGTGCCAGCAGTTTAAGATCGGAGCTAACGAGTGAGCAGTACTTC CASSLRSELTSEQYF
TRBJ2-7 . TRBV4-1 . TGCGCCAGCAGCCAACTACTCCAGGGGCCCAGTCCCGAGCAGTACTTC CASSQLLQGPSPEQYF
TRBJ2-2 TRBD2 TRBV5-6 . TGTGCCAGCAGCGGGGGAGGGGTTGACACCGGGGAGCTGTTTTTT CASSGGGVDTGELFF
TRBJ1-6 . TRBV6-6 . TGTGCCAGCAGTTACAAGGGCGGTTCACCCCTCCACTTT CASSYKGGSPLHF
TRBJ2-2 TRBD2 TRBV6-5 . TGTGCCAGCACCTACGGGGGGAGAGGGACCGGGGAGCTGTTTTTT CASTYGGRGTGELFF
TRBJ2-3 . TRBV6-4 . TGTGCCAGCAGTGAGCGGGGCACAGATACGCAGTATTTT CASSERGTDTQYF
TRBJ1-4 TRBD1 TRBV7-9 . TGTGCCAGCAGTTCCCTGACAGGGGGCCCAGAAAAACTGTTTTTT CASSSLTGGPEKLFF
TRBJ1-1 . TRBV18 . TGTGCCAGCTCACCCCAGGGGAACACTGAAGCTTTCTTT CASSPQGNTEAFF
TRBJ2-5 . TRBV7-2 . TGTGCCAGCAGCTTTCACGCAGGGACCCAGTACTTC CASSFHAGTQYF
TRBJ2-3 . TRBV30 . TGTGCCTGGAGTTATTGGCAGGGACGGGGTACGCAGTATTTT CAWSYWQGRGTQYF
TRBJ1-2 . TRBV30 . TGTGCCTGGTCTGTGACACGGTTGGCCTACACCTTC CAWSVTRLAYTF